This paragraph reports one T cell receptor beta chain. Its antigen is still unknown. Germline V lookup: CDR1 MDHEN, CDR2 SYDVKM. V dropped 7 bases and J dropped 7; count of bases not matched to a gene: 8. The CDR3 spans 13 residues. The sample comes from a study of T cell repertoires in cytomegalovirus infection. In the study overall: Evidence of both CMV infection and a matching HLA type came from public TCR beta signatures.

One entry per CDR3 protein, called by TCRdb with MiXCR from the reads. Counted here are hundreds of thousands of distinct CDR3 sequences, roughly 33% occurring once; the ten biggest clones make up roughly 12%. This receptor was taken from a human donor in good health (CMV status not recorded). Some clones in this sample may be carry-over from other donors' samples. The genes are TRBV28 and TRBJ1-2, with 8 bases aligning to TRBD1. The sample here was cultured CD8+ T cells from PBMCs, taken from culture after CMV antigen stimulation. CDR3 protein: CASKTQGAGGYTF. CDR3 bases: TGTGCCAGCAAAACTCAGGGGGCGGGTGGCTACACCTTC.